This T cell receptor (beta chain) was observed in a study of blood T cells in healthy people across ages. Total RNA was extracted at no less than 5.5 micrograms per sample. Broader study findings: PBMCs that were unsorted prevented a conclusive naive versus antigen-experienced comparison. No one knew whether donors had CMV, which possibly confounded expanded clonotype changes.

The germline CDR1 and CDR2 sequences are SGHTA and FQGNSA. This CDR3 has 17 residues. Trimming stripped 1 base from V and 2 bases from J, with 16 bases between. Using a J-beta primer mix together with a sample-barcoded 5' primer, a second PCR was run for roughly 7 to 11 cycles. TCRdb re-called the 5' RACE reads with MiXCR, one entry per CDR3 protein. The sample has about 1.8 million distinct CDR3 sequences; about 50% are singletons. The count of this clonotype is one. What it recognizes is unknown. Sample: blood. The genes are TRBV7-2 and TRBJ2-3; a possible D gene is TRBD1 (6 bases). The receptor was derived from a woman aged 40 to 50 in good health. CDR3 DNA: TGTGCCAGCAGCTTAGGGGGGCTAGCCTATATCACAGATACGCAGTATTTT. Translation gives CASSLGGLAYITDTQYF.